This TCR beta chain was sequenced for a study of glioma-infiltrating T cells after dendritic cell vaccination (dated by TCRdb to the mid-2010s). About the full investigation: Of the approximately 15 glioblastoma patients in the cohort, all drawn from Phase I and II dendritic cell vaccination trials, 9 were newly diagnosed and 6 had recurrent disease. TCR sequencing metrics, including TIL content and tumor-blood repertoire overlap, were correlated with survival after dendritic cell vaccination. The vaccine consisted of monocyte-derived dendritic cells cultured less than eight days with IL-4 and GM-CSF, then pulsed overnight with autologous tumor lysate. In glioblastoma patients vaccinated with dendritic cells, deep sequencing of TCR beta CDR3 regions served to measure tumor-infiltrating lymphocyte content and to compare repertoires between tumor and blood. Autologous tumor lysate-pulsed dendritic cell vaccination was administered to the patients between the early 2000s and the early 2010s. Each patient was given three intradermal dendritic cell vaccine injections, spaced two weeks apart, in the arm below the axilla. General findings and caveats noted by the study authors: No direct relationship between TCR clonality and survival was found, suggesting that a diverse polyclonal response may matter. After dendritic cell vaccination, a higher estimated pretreatment TIL content predicted longer time to progression and overall survival. The cohort was small and heterogeneous, with few patients having full blood and tumor sets and even fewer initial-recurrent tumor pairs. The three-group TCR overlap response model was characterized as speculative, and prospective validation of the model was stated to be required.

V gives up 1 base and J gives up 9 bases, and the segment between their germline ends measures 28 bases. The CDR3 holds 18 amino acids from the cysteine to the phenylalanine. Of the read, only the CDR3 DNA is kept; its 54 bases are in frame from base 1. Looking up the germline V gene yields CDR1 SQVTM and CDR2 ANQGSEA. Using the immunoSEQ assay, TCRB CDR3 regions were amplified from roughly 2 micrograms of genomic DNA, or from all available DNA when less than that was on hand. The multiplex PCR employed 60 forward primers targeting TCR V beta segments and 13 reverse primers targeting J beta segments. To estimate the number of reads per starting template, synthetic control templates were added to each sample at limiting dilution. The Illumina HiSeq System generated 87 bp sequencing reads. In the paper's pipeline: PCR and sequencing errors were removed by a nearest neighbor algorithm that merged closely related sequences. TCR overlap was defined as the percentage of unique tumor TCR beta sequences that were also found in the peripheral blood of the same patient. In TCRdb, the immuneACCESS table is reduced to in-frame sequences with V and J assigned. These tables do not hold every clone; where another copy was compared, an unresolved V gene accounts for under half, and the others remain unexplained. Clone size and the V and J calls come from that table; the DNA yielded D and trimming. For this sample the table gives tens of thousands of clones, of which around nine tenths were detected only once. The ten largest clones represent roughly 5.3% of the sample.

Worth noting for this clone: There is no known antigen for this receptor. Base qualities are not recorded, but no much larger clone differs from it by a single base.

The sample's time point, from its label and the paper: after dendritic cell vaccination, including at tumor progression/relapse. Patients were selected for having adequate residual fresh-frozen tumor tissue and more than two years of available survival data. An isocitrate dehydrogenase mutation was not carried by any of the glioblastoma patients, although molecular status was otherwise variable. PBMC were collected before vaccination, two weeks after the third vaccination, and at tumor progression when it occurred. The Qiagen DNeasy Blood extraction Kit was used to extract genomic DNA. This receptor chain uses TRBV29-1 and TRBJ2-1; the D gene lacks a confident call. This receptor was identified in a human donor with glioblastoma. Source: blood, taken after dendritic cell vaccination. The sequence in DNA is TGCAGCGTTGAAGGGTCGTTCGGGTCAAATGCTGTCGTGGGTGAGCAGTTCTTC. Its product reads: CSVEGSFGSNAVVGEQFF.